Sequencing of this TCR beta chain was carried out in a study of blood T cells in healthy people across ages. Study-wide points: There was no known CMV status for donors, so expanded clonotype changes were possibly confounded. A conclusive naive versus antigen-experienced comparison was prevented by the unsorted PBMCs.

Comment on this clonotype: Antigen specificity is unknown.

Then a second PCR, running about 6 to 12 cycles, was carried out with a sample-barcoded 5' primer and a J-beta primer mix. Each TCR beta cDNA got a 12-nucleotide random molecular identifier. From the 5' RACE reads, TCRdb called clonotypes with MiXCR, one entry per CDR3 protein. The repertoire holds some 1.5 million distinct CDR3 sequences, with roughly 43% as singletons. The draw of peripheral blood yielded around 10 milliliters from each donor. The TCR was taken from a woman between 18 and 29 years old in good health. Input material: blood.

CDR3 in amino acids: CASSQDRYRGRPNDGYTF. The CDR3 DNA reads TGTGCCAGCAGCCAAGATCGATACAGGGGGCGCCCGAACGATGGCTACACCTTC. V gene TRBV4-2 combines with J gene TRBJ1-2, with 9 bases matching TRBD1. V shed 0 bases, J shed 6 bases, and the junction held 14 bases outside the gene matches. Germline loops: CDR1 LGHNA, CDR2 YNFKEQ. This CDR3 has 18 amino acids.